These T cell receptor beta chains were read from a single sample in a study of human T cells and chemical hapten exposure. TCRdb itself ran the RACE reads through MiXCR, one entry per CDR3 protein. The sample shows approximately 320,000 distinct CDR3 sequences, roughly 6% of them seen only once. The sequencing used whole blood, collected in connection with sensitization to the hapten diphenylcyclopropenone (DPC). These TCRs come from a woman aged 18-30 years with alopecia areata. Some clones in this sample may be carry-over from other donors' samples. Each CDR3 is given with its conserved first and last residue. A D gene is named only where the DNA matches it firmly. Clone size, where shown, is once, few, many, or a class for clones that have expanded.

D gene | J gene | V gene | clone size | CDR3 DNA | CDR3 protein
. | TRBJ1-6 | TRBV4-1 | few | TGCGCCAGCAGCCAAGATGACAGACCTCCTACATTCGATTCACCCCTCCACTTT | CASSQDDRPPTFDSPLHF
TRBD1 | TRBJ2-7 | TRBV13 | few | TGTGCCAGCAGCTTGGGGCGACAGGGCGTCCACGAGCAGTACTTC | CASSLGRQGVHEQYF
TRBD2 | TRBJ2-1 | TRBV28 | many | TGTGCCAGCAGTTTATACGGGGGGTCTGACAATGAGCAGTTCTTC | CASSLYGGSDNEQFF
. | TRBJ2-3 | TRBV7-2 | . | TGTGCCAGCAGCCAACAGGGTCACCCGACAGATACGCAGTATTTT | CASSQQGHPTDTQYF
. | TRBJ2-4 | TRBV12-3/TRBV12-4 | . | TGTGCCAGCAGCAGGACTGAGCTAGCCAAAAACATTCAGTACTTC | CASSRTELAKNIQYF
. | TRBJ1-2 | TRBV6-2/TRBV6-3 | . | TGTGCCAGCAGTCCAGCCATTGGATACTCCGCGGGCTATGGCTACACCTTC | CASSPAIGYSAGYGYTF
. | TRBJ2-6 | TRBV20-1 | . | TGCAGTGCCAGAATTTCTGGGGCCAACGTCCTGACTTTC | CSARISGANVLTF
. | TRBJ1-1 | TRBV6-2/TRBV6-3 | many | TGTGCCAGCAGTTACGGCGCTGGGAGGGCGTCCCAGGGAGCTTTCTTT | CASSYGAGRASQGAFF
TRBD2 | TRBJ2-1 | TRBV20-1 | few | TGCAGTGCTAGATCGACTAGCGGGGGAGGGAATGAGCAGTTCTTC | CSARSTSGGGNEQFF
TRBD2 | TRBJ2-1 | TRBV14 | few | TGTGCCAGCAGCCAAGAGGCACTAGCGGTTGCCTACAATGAGCAGTTCTTC | CASSQEALAVAYNEQFF
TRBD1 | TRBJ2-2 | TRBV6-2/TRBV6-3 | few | TGTGCCAGCAGGGCGGACAGGGTCACCGGGGAGCTGTTTTTT | CASRADRVTGELFF
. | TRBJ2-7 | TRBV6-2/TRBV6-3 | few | TGTGCCAGCAGTTACTCCACCAAGACCGACACTACCTACGAGCAGTACTTC | CASSYSTKTDTTYEQYF
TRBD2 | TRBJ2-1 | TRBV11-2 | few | TGTGCCAGCAGAACCGGGACTAGTTTTGAGCAGTTCTTC | CASRTGTSFEQFF
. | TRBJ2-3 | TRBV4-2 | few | TGTGCCAGCAGCCAAGAGGACAGTCCTGGCACAGATACGCAGTATTTT | CASSQEDSPGTDTQYF
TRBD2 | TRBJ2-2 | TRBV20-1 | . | TGCAGTGCTAGCGGAATCGGGACTAGCGGGGCGAACACCGGGGAGCTGTTTTTT | CSASGIGTSGANTGELFF
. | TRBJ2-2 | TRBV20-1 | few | TGCAGTGCCCCGACCCCTCTCGGCACCGGGGAGCTGTTTTTT | CSAPTPLGTGELFF
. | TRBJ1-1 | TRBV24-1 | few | TGTGCCACCAGTGATTTGCAACGGCGAATTGCAGGGGAGAAGAACACTGAAGCTTTCTTT | CATSDLQRRIAGEKNTEAFF
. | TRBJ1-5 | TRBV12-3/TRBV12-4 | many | TGTGCCAGCAGTTACGGCGATAGCCAGCCCCAGCATTTT | CASSYGDSQPQHF
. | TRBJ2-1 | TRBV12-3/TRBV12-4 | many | TGTGCCAGCAGTGCGGGTGTTGCGCAGTTCTTC | CASSAGVAQFF
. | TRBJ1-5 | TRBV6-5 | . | TGTGCCAGCAGTGGGGCCCCGGGGAATCAGCCCCAGCATTTT | CASSGAPGNQPQHF
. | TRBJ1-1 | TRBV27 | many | TGTGCCAGCAGTCCACATAGGGAGCCTGAAGCTTTCTTT | CASSPHREPEAFF
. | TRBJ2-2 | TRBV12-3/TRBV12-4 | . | TGTGCCAGCAGGACGAACCCTGCGAACACCGGGGAGCTGTTTTTT | CASRTNPANTGELFF
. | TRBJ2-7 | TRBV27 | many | TGTGCCAGCAGCTTACAGGGAGACGAGCAGTACTTC | CASSLQGDEQYF
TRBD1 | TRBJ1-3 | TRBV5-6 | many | TGTGCCAGCGGGACAGGCTCTGGAAACACCATATATTTT | CASGTGSGNTIYF
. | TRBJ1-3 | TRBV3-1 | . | TGTGCCAGCAGCCAAGATGGGGGACCCTTCTCTGGAAACACCATATATTTT | CASSQDGGPFSGNTIYF
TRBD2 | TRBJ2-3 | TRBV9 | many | TGTGCCAGCAGCGGGGCCCTAGCGGGGGTTGGAGATACGCAGTATTTT | CASSGALAGVGDTQYF
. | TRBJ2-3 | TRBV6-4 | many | TGTGCCAGCAGTGCAAACTCCGGGACATCAACAGATACGCAGTATTTT | CASSANSGTSTDTQYF
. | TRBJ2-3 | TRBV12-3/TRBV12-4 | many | TGTGCCAGCAGTTTGCTCGAGGGGGATACGCAGTATTTT | CASSLLEGDTQYF
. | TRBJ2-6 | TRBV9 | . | TGTGCCAGCAGCGTAGGCGCGGGGGCCTACTCTGGGGCCAACGTCCTGACTTTC | CASSVGAGAYSGANVLTF
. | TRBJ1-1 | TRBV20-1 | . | TGCAGTGCTAGAGATATAGACAGGTTGAACACTGAAGCTTTCTTT | CSARDIDRLNTEAFF
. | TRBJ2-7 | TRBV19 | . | TGTGCCAGTAGTATTGGAGGAATACTCTCCTACGAGCAGTACTTC | CASSIGGILSYEQYF
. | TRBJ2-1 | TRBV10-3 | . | TGTGCCATCAACGAGGCCGGGTCCTACAATGAGCAGTTCTTC | CAINEAGSYNEQFF
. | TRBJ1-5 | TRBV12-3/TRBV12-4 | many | TGTGCCAGCAGTTTTTACCAAGATAGCAATCAGCCCCAGCATTTT | CASSFYQDSNQPQHF
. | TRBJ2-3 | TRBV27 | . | TGTGCCAGCAGTTTCAAGCGGCTAACAGATACGCAGTATTTT | CASSFKRLTDTQYF
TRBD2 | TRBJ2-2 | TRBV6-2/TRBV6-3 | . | TGTGCCAGCAGTACCATAAGGGCGGGGGATCTTGCCGACACCGGGGAGCTGTTTTTT | CASSTIRAGDLADTGELFF
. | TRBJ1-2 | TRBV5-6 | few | TGTGCCAGCAGCTTGTTCATGTTGGGAGCTAACTATGGCTACACCTTC | CASSLFMLGANYGYTF
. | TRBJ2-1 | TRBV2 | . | TGTGCCAGCAGTGCTTTCATAGGGGCTGGGGATGAGCAGTTCTTC | CASSAFIGAGDEQFF
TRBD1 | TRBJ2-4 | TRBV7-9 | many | TGTGCCAGCAGCCTGGGACAGGGGGAAAACATTCAGTACTTC | CASSLGQGENIQYF
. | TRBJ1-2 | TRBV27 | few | TGTGCCAGCAGTCCGGGGGACTTAAAAAACTATGGCTACACCTTC | CASSPGDLKNYGYTF
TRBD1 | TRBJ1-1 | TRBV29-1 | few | TGCAGCGTTGACTCCGGACAGGGGGCGGATGGATTGGGCACTGAAGCTTTCTTT | CSVDSGQGADGLGTEAFF